This T cell receptor (beta chain) was sequenced during a study of shared clonotypes between healthy human individuals. Terminally differentiated effector memory CD45RA+ cells were excluded by CCR7 positive selection of CD45RO-negative cells. Germline CDR1 reads SGDLS; CDR2 reads YYNGEE. CDR3 length: 16 residues. V lost 0 bases to trimming and J lost 6 bases, with 16 bases between them. This table comes from immunoSEQ multiplex PCR, and its TCRdb copy is limited to in-frame clones, with some not included. Seen here are around 2,000,000 clones, roughly 91% observed once, and the top ten hold under 2%. The chain is built from TRBV9 and TRBJ2-1; perhaps TRBD2 as D (6 bases). The sample was naive CD8+ T cells from PBMCs. The clonotype was recovered from a man aged 18 to 29 in good health. Some clones in this sample may be carry-over from other donors' samples. CDR3 region: CASSVGRATLSNEQFF. The CDR3 region has the DNA TGTGCCAGCAGCGTAGGGAGGGCCACGCTCAGCAATGAGCAGTTCTTC.